The source of this T cell receptor (beta chain) is a study of T cell responses to AZD1222 COVID-19 vaccine. Broader study findings: AZD1222 recipients seropositive at baseline numbered only 5 to 7. Rises in breadth and depth of Spike-specific TCRs came after two AZD1222 doses. It was only after the peak T cell response that any repertoires were sampled. Per reports, nearly half of all spike-specific TCRs target regions that are unmutated in variants.

TCRdb keeps only in-frame clones here, not all; method: immunoSEQ multiplex PCR. Here the sample spans roughly 72,000 clones, approximately 89% being singletons. Concerning this clone itself: Antigen unknown.

The material was peripheral blood, obtained 28 days after the second dose of the MenACWY control vaccine. The clonotype originates from an adult who received the MenACWY meningococcal vaccine as a control.

CDR3 protein: CASSLDQGSTF. In DNA form, the CDR3 reads TGTGCCAGCAGCTTAGATCAGGGATCCACCTTC. The chain employs TRBV7-2 and TRBJ1-2; TRBD1 is a possible D gene (5 bases). This CDR3 has 11 residues. V was cut by 1 base and J by 13 bases, with 10 bases left in between. Germline CDR1 and CDR2: SGHTA and FQGNSA.